This TCR beta chain was documented in a study of blood T cell repertoires in COVID-19. In the original workflow: Using reference gene primer amplification, nucleated cell counts were estimated. The protocol was immunoSEQ multiplex PCR, while the TCRdb copy is restricted to in-frame clones and leaves out a portion. V and J calls and clone size are given by that table; D and trimming were obtained from the DNA. The sample yields about 270,000 clones, about nine tenths seen once. Trimming at V came to 4 bases and at J to 5 bases, leaving 9 bases not matched to a gene. Germline V gene data show CDR1 as SGHTA and CDR2 as FQGNSA. This CDR3 has 15 amino acids.

The chain couples TRBV7-2 to TRBJ2-7; 9 bases fit TRBD1. The sequenced material came from peripheral blood. The origin of this receptor is a man between 60 and 75 years old who had recovered from COVID-19. The CDR3 nucleotides are TGTGCCAGCAGCTCGGGACAGGGAAGTGTCAACGAGCAGTACTTC. Its translation is CASSSGQGSVNEQYF.